This T cell receptor (beta chain) was recovered during a study of identical twins. Notes on the study in general: Recombination models fit unrelated individuals' TCR alpha sharing but underestimated twins'. Twins shared beta out-of-frame sequences in excess, but this excess was weaker. Cord blood's abundant beta clonotypes had fewer insertions, unlike memory repertoires.

Unique molecular identifiers were in the cDNA, with template-switch universal primer binding. TCRdb reprocessed the 5' RACE reads with MiXCR, giving one entry per CDR3 protein. The table lists hundreds of thousands of distinct CDR3 sequences, over 9% of them singletons. This clonotype was detected only a few times. The antigen is undetermined. Per germline, CDR1 SQVTM and CDR2 ANQGSEA. V lost 4 bases, J lost 5 bases, and 17 bases stayed unmatched. This CDR3 spans 17 amino acids. This same sample was also part of a study on yellow fever vaccine responses in identical twins.

The sequenced sample was CD8+ T cells sorted from blood. The TCR was taken from a woman aged 18-35 years in good health. The chain links TRBV29-1 to TRBJ2-1, with 7 bases aligning to TRBD2. CDR3 amino acids: CSVVGFVLAGENNEQFF. CDR3 nucleotides: TGCAGCGTTGTAGGCTTTGTGTTGGCGGGGGAGAACAATGAGCAGTTCTTC.